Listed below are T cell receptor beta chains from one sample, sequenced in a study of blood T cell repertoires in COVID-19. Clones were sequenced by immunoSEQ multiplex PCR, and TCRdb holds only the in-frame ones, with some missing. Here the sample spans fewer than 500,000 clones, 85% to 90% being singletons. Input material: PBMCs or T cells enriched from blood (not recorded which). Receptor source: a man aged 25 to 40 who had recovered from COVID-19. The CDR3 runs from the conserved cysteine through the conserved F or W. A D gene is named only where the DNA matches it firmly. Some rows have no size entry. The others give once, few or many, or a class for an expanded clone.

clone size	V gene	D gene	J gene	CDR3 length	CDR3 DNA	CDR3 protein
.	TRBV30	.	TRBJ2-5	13	TGTGCCTGGAGTAGAGAGCTGCAAGAGACCCAGTACTTC	CAWSRELQETQYF
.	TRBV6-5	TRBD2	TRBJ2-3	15	TGTGCCAGCAGTCGGACTAGCCTTGGGGGGGATACGCAGTATTTT	CASSRTSLGGDTQYF
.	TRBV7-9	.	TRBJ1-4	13	TGTGCCAGCAGCTTAGAGAGGAGCGAAAAACTGTTTTTT	CASSLERSEKLFF
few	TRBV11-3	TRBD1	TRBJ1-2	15	TGTGCCAGCAGCCAAGTACGTCTAAACAGGGGTGGCTACACCTTC	CASSQVRLNRGGYTF
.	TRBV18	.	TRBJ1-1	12	TGTGCCAGCTCACGAGAAGCGACAGCAGCTTTCTTT	CASSREATAAFF
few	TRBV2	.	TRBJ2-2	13	TGTGCCAGCACTACAACCAGCGCCGGGGAGCTGTTTTTT	CASTTTSAGELFF
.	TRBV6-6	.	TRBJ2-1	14	TGTGCCAGCAGTTATTCCGGGATGGTCAATGAGCAGTTCTTC	CASSYSGMVNEQFF
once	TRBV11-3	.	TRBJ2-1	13	TGTGCCAGCAGCTTAAACTTGCACAATGAGCAGTTCTTC	CASSLNLHNEQFF
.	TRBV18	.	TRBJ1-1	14	TGTGCCAGCTCACCTCAGACAGGGAACACTGAAGCTTTCTTT	CASSPQTGNTEAFF
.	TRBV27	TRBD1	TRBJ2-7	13	TGTGCCAGCAGGACAGGGGGAAGTTGGGAGCAGTACTTC	CASRTGGSWEQYF
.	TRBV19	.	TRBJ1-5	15	TGTGCCAGTAGTATAGGGCAGGGGAACAATCAGCCCCAGCATTTT	CASSIGQGNNQPQHF
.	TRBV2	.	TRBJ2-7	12	TGTGCCAGCAGCAAGGACGGGGGTGTGCAGTACTTC	CASSKDGGVQYF
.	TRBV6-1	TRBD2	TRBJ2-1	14	TGTGCCAGCAGTGTTTTGACGGGAGGGGATGAGCAGTTCTTC	CASSVLTGGDEQFF
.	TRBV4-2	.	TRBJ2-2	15	TGTGCCAGCAGCCAAGGACAGGGACTCACCGGGGAGCTGTTTTTT	CASSQGQGLTGELFF
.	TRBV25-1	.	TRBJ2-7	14	TGTGCCAGCAGTACCCGACGGACAGCCTACGAGCAGTACTTC	CASSTRRTAYEQYF
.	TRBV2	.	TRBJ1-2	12	TGTGCCAGCGGGACACCTAACTATGGCTACACCTTC	CASGTPNYGYTF
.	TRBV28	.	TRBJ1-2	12	TGTGCCAGCAGTTTGGAGGGGTATGGCTACACCTTC	CASSLEGYGYTF
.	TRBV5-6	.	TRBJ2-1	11	TGTGCCAGCAGCGGACCGGGGGAGCAGTTCTTC	CASSGPGEQFF
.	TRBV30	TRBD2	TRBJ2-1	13	TGTGCCTGGAGTGAAGGACTAGCGCGACCTCGGTTCTTC	CAWSEGLARPRFF
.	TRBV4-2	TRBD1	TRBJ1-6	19	TGTGCCAGCAGCCGAAGCGGCGGGACAGGGGACTCCTATAATTCACCCCTCCACTTT	CASSRSGGTGDSYNSPLHF
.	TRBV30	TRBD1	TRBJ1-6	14	TGTGCCTGGAGCGCCGGGACAGCCAATTCACCCCTCCACTTT	CAWSAGTANSPLHF
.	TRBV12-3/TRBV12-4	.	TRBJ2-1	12	TGTGCCAGCAGTTTGGGCCCTAATGAGCAGTTCTTC	CASSLGPNEQFF
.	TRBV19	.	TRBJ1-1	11	TGTGCCAGTAAGGTGCGGACTGAAGCTTTCTTT	CASKVRTEAFF
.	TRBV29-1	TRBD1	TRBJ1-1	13	TGCAGCGTCAGAACAGGGGTGGGCACTGAAGCTTTCTTT	CSVRTGVGTEAFF
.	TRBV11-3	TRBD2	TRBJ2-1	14	TGTGCCAGCAGCCCTAGCGGGAGATACAATGAGCAGTTCTTC	CASSPSGRYNEQFF
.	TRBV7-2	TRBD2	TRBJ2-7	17	TGTGCCAGCAGCAGACGGACTAGCGGGTCGATTTCCTACGAGCAGTACTTC	CASSRRTSGSISYEQYF
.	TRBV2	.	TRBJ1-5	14	TGTGCCAGCAGTGAATCAGATAGCAATCAGCCCCAGCATTTT	CASSESDSNQPQHF
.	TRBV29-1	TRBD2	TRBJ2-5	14	TGCAGCGTCGACGGGGGGGGAGCCGGGGAGACCCAGTACTTC	CSVDGGGAGETQYF
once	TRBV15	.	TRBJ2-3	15	TGTGCCACCAGCACGAGAAGTAGCCGCACAGATACGCAGTATTTT	CATSTRSSRTDTQYF
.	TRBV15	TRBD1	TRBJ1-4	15	TGTGCCACCAGCAGAGATCAGGGACAGGGTCGAAAACTGTTTTTT	CATSRDQGQGRKLFF
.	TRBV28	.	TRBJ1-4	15	TGTGCCAGCAGTTTACCCGGGACAACTAATGAAAAACTGTTTTTT	CASSLPGTTNEKLFF
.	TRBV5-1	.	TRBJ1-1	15	TGCGCCAGCAGCTTGTCTGTCGGCGCGGGTCTGGAAGCTTTCTTT	CASSLSVGAGLEAFF
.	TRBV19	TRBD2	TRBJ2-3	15	TGTGCCAGTAGCTCAGGACTAGCGGGAACGGATACGCAGTATTTT	CASSSGLAGTDTQYF
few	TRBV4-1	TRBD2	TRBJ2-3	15	TGCGCCAGCAGCCCTCGGACTAGCCCCACAGATACGCAGTATTTT	CASSPRTSPTDTQYF
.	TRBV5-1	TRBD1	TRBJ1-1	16	TGCGCCAGCAGCTTGGTGGGGACAGGCATGAACACTGAAGCTTTCTTT	CASSLVGTGMNTEAFF
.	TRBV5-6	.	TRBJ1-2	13	TGTGCCAGCAGCTTGGTCGGGGACTGGGGCTACACCTTC	CASSLVGDWGYTF
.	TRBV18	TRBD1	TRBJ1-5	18	TGTGCCAGCTCACGTATAGCGACCGGGACAGGGGGCCGACAGCCCCAGCATTTT	CASSRIATGTGGRQPQHF